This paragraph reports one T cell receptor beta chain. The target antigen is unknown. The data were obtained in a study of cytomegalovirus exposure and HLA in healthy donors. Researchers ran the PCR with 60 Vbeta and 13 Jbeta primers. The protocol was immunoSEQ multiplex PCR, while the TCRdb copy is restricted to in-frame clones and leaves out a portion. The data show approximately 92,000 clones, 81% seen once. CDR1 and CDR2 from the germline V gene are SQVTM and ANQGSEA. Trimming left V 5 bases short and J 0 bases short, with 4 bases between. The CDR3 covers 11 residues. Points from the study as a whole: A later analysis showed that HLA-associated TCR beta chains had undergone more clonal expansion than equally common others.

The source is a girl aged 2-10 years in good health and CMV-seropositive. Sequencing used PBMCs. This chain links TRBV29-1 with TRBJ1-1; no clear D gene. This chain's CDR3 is CSVPVNTEAFF. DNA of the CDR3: TGCAGCGTTCCGGTGAACACTGAAGCTTTCTTT.